The next 9 T cell receptor beta chains were all read from a single sample in a study of blood T cell repertoires in COVID-19. The data were produced by immunoSEQ multiplex PCR, yet TCRdb's version contains in-frame clones alone and is incomplete. The sample contains some 100,000 clones, approximately 86% of which appear only once. Sequencing input: peripheral blood. All receptors derive from an older woman with acute or convalescent COVID-19.

The table lists this clone with a few counts. The genes are TRBV30 and TRBJ2-3; a weak D match, TRBD1 (6 bases). V was clipped by 0 bases and J by 4 bases, with 8 bases between them. CDR3 length: 13 amino acids. Germline V gene lookup returns CDR1 GTSNPN and CDR2 SVGIG (reference sequence). CDR3 residues: CAWSVQGPDTQYF. CDR3 sequence (DNA): TGTGCCTGGAGTGTACAGGGACCAGATACGCAGTATTTT.

The table lists this clone with a few counts. This chain links TRBV10-2 with TRBJ2-7; 7 bases line up with TRBD2. The trim removed 8 bases at V and 0 bases at J, leaving 19 bases unmatched. There are 18 residues in the CDR3. Germline CDR1 and CDR2: WSHSY and SAAADI. Written as DNA, the CDR3 is TGCGCCAGCGGAAGGGACGGCTGGGAGCGGGGAAGCTCCTACGAGCAGTACTTC. Encoded protein: CASGRDGWERGSSYEQYF.

This chain joins TRBV15 and TRBJ1-2; the D is unclear. The ends were cut back, 1 base at V and 4 bases at J, with 10 bases in the middle. This CDR3 region has 14 residues. Germline V gene lookup returns CDR1 LNHNV and CDR2 YYDKDF (reference sequence). The CDR3 sequence is CATSRVEGAYGYTF. CDR3 bases: TGTGCCACCAGCAGAGTTGAGGGAGCCTATGGCTACACCTTC.

The gene calls are TRBV9 and TRBJ2-1; no definite D call. The CDR3 runs 14 residues. Trimming left V 2 bases short and J 6 bases short, with 12 bases between. The germline V gene has CDR1 SGDLS and CDR2 YYNGEE. The CDR3 here is CASSVARSPNEQFF. As DNA, the CDR3 is TGTGCCAGCAGCGTGGCTAGGTCCCCCAATGAGCAGTTCTTC. Full variable domain (rest looked up from reference TRBV9 and TRBJ2-1): DSGVTQTPKHLITATGQRVTLRCSPRSGDLSVYWYQQSLDQGLQFLIQYYNGEERAKGNILERFSAQQFPDLHSELNLSSLELGDSALYFCASSVARSPNEQFFGPGTRLTVL.

The table lists this clone with a few counts. This chain links TRBV7-6 with TRBJ1-4, with no clear D. The CDR3 length is 16 residues. Germline CDR1 is SGHVS and CDR2 is FNYEAQ. Trimming cost V 5 bases and J 6 bases, with 19 bases left between them. The CDR3 nucleotides read TGTGCCAGCAGCCGAAACCCGGCAGGCTGGGATGAAAAACTGTTTTTT. Translation: CASSRNPAGWDEKLFF.

The rearrangement links TRBV7-2 to TRBJ1-5, with TRBD1 as a possible D gene (5 bases). V was trimmed by 3 bases and J by 4 bases, leaving 7 bases between them. In germline, CDR1 is SGHTA, CDR2 FQGNSA. The CDR3 loop spans 13 amino acids. The CDR3 DNA reads TGTGCCAGCAGCTTCTCAGGGAATCAGCCCCAGCATTTT. Its translation: CASSFSGNQPQHF.

This chain links TRBV18 with TRBJ2-4; TRBD2 aligns across 7 bases. The length of the CDR3 is 17 residues. With 3 bases clipped from V and 0 bases from J, the junction kept 8 bases outside the gene matches. The germline CDR1 and CDR2 sequences are KGHSH and LQKENI. The CDR3 DNA reads TGTGCCAGCTCACCGGGAGGGGACCTGTTAGCCAAAAACATTCAGTACTTC. Translating it yields CASSPGGDLLAKNIQYF. The complete variable domain, with remaining parts taken from reference TRBV18 and TRBJ2-4, reads NAGVMQNPRHLVRRRGQEARLRCSPMKGHSHVYWYRQLPEEGLKFMVYLQKENIIDESGMPKERFSAEFPKEGPSILRIQQVVRGDSAAYFCASSPGGDLLAKNIQYFGAGTRLSVL.

The J gene is TRBJ2-1, the V gene TRBV3-1 (or the pseudogene TRBV3-2); TRBD2 matches 12 bases. Looked up from germline, CDR1 is LGHDT and CDR2 is YNNKEL (reference sequence). With 6 bases clipped from V and 9 bases from J, the junction kept 6 bases outside the gene matches. The CDR3 consists of 14 residues. The CDR3 DNA reads TGTGCCAGCAGAGGAGCTAGCGGGAGGGCTGAGCAGTTCTTC. It is translated as CASRGASGRAEQFF.

J is TRBJ2-3 and V is TRBV5-5, with 8 positions matching TRBD1. The J segment lost 0 bases and the V segment lost 4 bases, leaving 4 bases of the junction unmatched. This CDR3 has 15 residues. Looked up from germline, CDR1 is SGHKS and CDR2 is YYEKEE (reference sequence). CDR3 coding DNA: TGTGCCAGCAGCCTCAGGGGGCTAAGCACAGATACGCAGTATTTT. This translates into CASSLRGLSTDTQYF. Combining the CDR3 with reference TRBV5-5 and TRBJ2-3 gives the whole variable domain DAGVTQSPTHLIKTRGQQVTLRCSPISGHKSVSWYQQVLGQGPQFIFQYYEKEERGRGNFPDRFSARQFPNYSSELNVNALLLGDSALYLCASSLRGLSTDTQYFGPGTRLTVL.